This T cell receptor (beta chain) was sequenced for a study of cytomegalovirus exposure and HLA in healthy donors. As for the study in general: Early release data held around 82 million unique TCRs from HLA-typed donors.

The germline V gene encodes CDR1 MNHNS and CDR2 SASEGT. The CDR3 contains 15 residues. After removal of 5 bases from V and 2 bases from J, the junction contained 7 bases not matched to a gene. Points from the study as a whole: In a later analysis, TCR beta V- and J-gene trimming was associated with a missense DCLRE1C variant. About 87% or about 30% of the time was how often most TCR beta V segments were productive, according to an earlier analysis.

Primers: 60 Vbeta forward and 13 Jbeta reverse. Measured with immunoSEQ multiplex PCR; TCRdb has only the in-frame clones, and not every one. The profile shows 150,000 to 200,000 clones, about 82% of them singletons. In the case of this clone: Its target is not known. Given the absence of the conserved phenylalanine or tryptophan at the CDR3 end, a read error is likely.

The TCR sequence derives from a woman aged 50 to 60 in good health and CMV-seronegative. The sequenced sample consisted of PBMCs. V gene TRBV6-1 combines with J gene TRBJ2-7; 9 positions match TRBD2. CDR3 residues: CASSSRLAGTYEQYL. CDR3 nucleotide sequence: TGTGCCAGCAGTTCCCGGCTAGCGGGGACCTACGAGCAGTACCTC.